This T cell receptor beta chain was sequenced during a study of monozygotic twins with inflammatory bowel disease. TCRdb re-called the 5' RACE reads and catalogs CDR3 proteins one per entry, DNA excluded. This sample's table reports 200,000 to 250,000 distinct CDR3 sequences. The CDR3 is 11 amino acids. From germline, CDR1 is SGHKS and CDR2 YYEKEE (reference sequence). The sequenced sample was blood. The chain combines TRBV5-5 with TRBJ2-7. This receptor was taken from a human donor with ulcerative colitis or Crohn's disease, or a healthy co-twin of an affected twin (not recorded which). This CDR3 reads CASSSSAEQYF. The variable domain in full, completed from reference TRBV5-5 and TRBJ2-7, reads DAGVTQSPTHLIKTRGQQVTLRCSPISGHKSVSWYQQVLGQGPQFIFQYYEKEERGRGNFPDRFSARQFPNYSSELNVNALLLGDSALYLCASSSSAEQYFGPGTRLTVT.